The 22 T cell receptor beta chains listed next were all sequenced from one sample in a study of T cell responses to AZD1222 COVID-19 vaccine. TCRdb keeps only in-frame clones here, not all; method: immunoSEQ multiplex PCR. The data hold approximately 150,000 clones, with 93% observed a single time. Sample: peripheral blood, taken on day 0 of MenACWY control vaccination. The receptors originated from an adult in good health.

The chain employs TRBV6-1 and TRBJ1-5; no clear D. Between the trimmed V and J ends, which lost 0 bases and 6 bases, there was a span of 12 bases. CDR3 length: 15 amino acids. Germline loops: CDR1 MNHNS, CDR2 SASEGT. The CDR3 nucleotides read TGTGCCAGCAGTGAAGCGCTAATAGGTAGTCAGCCCCAGCATTTT. Protein product: CASSEALIGSQPQHF.

The chain links TRBV27 to TRBJ1-1, with 8 bases matching TRBD1. After removal of 2 bases from V and 7 bases from J, the junction contained 9 bases not matched to a gene. This CDR3 has 15 residues. Germline CDR1 and CDR2: MNHEY and SMNVEV (reference sequence). This CDR3 is CASSLTQGGRFEAFF. The CDR3 DNA reads as TGTGCCAGCAGTTTAACACAGGGGGGCCGCTTTGAAGCTTTCTTT.

This rearrangement joins TRBV27 to TRBJ1-5; tentatively, D is TRBD1 (6 bases). This CDR3 region has 13 residues. Trimming cost V 2 bases and J 7 bases, with 9 bases left between them. CDR1 is MNHEY and CDR2 is SMNVEV in the germline V gene (reference sequence). The CDR3 protein is CASSLGGGQPQHF. CDR3 in DNA: TGTGCCAGCAGTTTAGGGGGGGGCCAGCCCCAGCATTTT.

V and J are TRBV18 and TRBJ2-3, with 10 positions matching TRBD2. Germline CDR1 reads KGHSH; CDR2 reads LQKENI. The J segment lost 2 bases and the V segment lost 1 base, leaving 3 bases of the junction unmatched. The CDR3 is 16 residues long. As DNA, the CDR3 is TGTGCCAGCTCACCACGAGCGGGAGGGTTCACAGATACGCAGTATTTT. Amino acid sequence: CASSPRAGGFTDTQYF.

The rearrangement links TRBV15 to TRBJ1-3, with unresolved D. V lost 0 bases and J 0 bases, leaving 6 bases between the germline ends. The length of the CDR3 is 15 residues. The V gene's germline CDR1 is LNHNV and CDR2 YYDKDF (reference sequence). In nucleotides, the CDR3 is TGTGCCACCAGCAGAGAAGTTTTCTCTGGAAACACCATATATTTT. Its protein product is CATSREVFSGNTIYF. Filled out from reference TRBV15 and TRBJ1-3, the complete variable domain reads DAMVIQNPRYQVTQFGKPVTLSCSQTLNHNVMYWYQQKSSQAPKLLFHYYDKDFNNEADTPDNFQSRRPNTSFCFLDIRSPGLGDTAMYLCATSREVFSGNTIYFGEGSWLTVV.

This clone was seen once. The rearrangement uses TRBV29-1 and TRBJ1-1, with a possible D match to TRBD1 (5 bases). The CDR3 consists of 15 residues. Trimming removed 7 bases at V and 1 base at J, with 19 bases between. CDR1 and CDR2 (germline): SQVTM, ANQGSEA. The CDR3 sequence: CSGFTSWGTNTEAFF. For the CDR3, the DNA is TGCAGCGGATTCACCTCGTGGGGGACGAACACTGAAGCTTTCTTT.

The chain combines TRBV5-1 with TRBJ1-1, with 8 bases aligning to TRBD1. The CDR3 spans 14 residues. The junction had 4 bases not matched to a gene; V was cut back by 3 bases and J by 3 bases. Germline values: CDR1 SGHRS, CDR2 YFSETQ. The CDR3 is CASSYMDRDTEAFF. CDR3 nucleotides: TGCGCCAGCAGCTACATGGACAGGGACACTGAAGCTTTCTTT.

This chain uses TRBV19 with TRBJ1-4, with TRBD1 matching 8 bases. This CDR3 region has 14 residues. Germline CDR1 is LNHDA and CDR2 is SQIVND (reference sequence). Losses at the gene ends were 4 bases for V and 5 bases for J; bases not matched to a gene: 3. This chain's CDR3 is CASSNRTGNEKLFF. The DNA of the CDR3 is TGTGCCAGTAGTAATCGGACAGGGAATGAAAAACTGTTTTTT.

V usage is TRBV9 and J usage is TRBJ2-2; TRBD2 agrees at 15 bases. Germline-derived CDR1 and CDR2 are SGDLS and YYNGEE. CDR3 length equals 18 residues. Germline trimming cut 4 bases from V and 4 bases from J; bases unmatched to any gene: 8. CDR3 DNA sequence: TGTGCCAGCAGCCCCGGACTAGCGGGAGGGCGGCGCACCGGGGAGCTGTTTTTT. This sequence encodes CASSPGLAGGRRTGELFF.

The chain recombines TRBV9 with TRBJ1-3; TRBD1 is a possible D gene (5 bases). V was shortened by 4 bases and J by 4 bases, with 15 bases between the two germline ends. CDR1 and CDR2 (germline): SGDLS, YYNGEE. CDR3 length: 15 amino acids. CDR3 residues: CASSFTGAKGNTIYF. The DNA for the CDR3 is TGTGCCAGCAGCTTTACCGGGGCAAAAGGAAACACCATATATTTT.

The chain carries TRBV5-1 and TRBJ2-7; a possible D gene is TRBD2 (6 bases). There are 14 residues in the CDR3. Germline V gene sequence: CDR1 SGHRS, CDR2 YFSETQ. The V end was cut by 8 bases, the J end by 4 bases, with 19 bases between. For the CDR3, the DNA is TGCGCCAGTTCCGGGACTTCCCGGGAGTACGAGCAGTACTTC. Protein product: CASSGTSREYEQYF. Using reference TRBV5-1 and TRBJ2-7 for the parts outside the CDR3, the full variable domain is KAGVTQTPRYLIKTRGQQVTLSCSPISGHRSVSWYQQTPGQGLQFLFEYFSETQRNKGNFPGRFSGRQFSNSRSEMNVSTLELGDSALYLCASSGTSREYEQYFGPGTRLTVT.

The chain employs TRBV4-2 and TRBJ1-5; TRBD1 matches at 11 bases. The V gene end was trimmed by 2 bases and the J gene end by 7 bases; junction bases not matched to a gene: 7. From germline, CDR1 is LGHNA and CDR2 YNFKEQ. CDR3 length: 16 residues. The CDR3 is CASSQNPGQGVQPQHF. In DNA form, the CDR3 reads TGTGCCAGCAGCCAAAACCCGGGACAGGGGGTACAGCCCCAGCATTTT.

In regard to this clone: One junction end does not reproduce the germline sequence, and a read error may be involved. This chain connects TRBV6-2 or TRBV6-3 to TRBJ1-1; no reliable D call. Germline CDR1 is MNHEY and CDR2 is SVGEGT. CDR3 length: 14 residues. CDR3 nucleotide sequence: TGTGCCAGCAGCTACTCAGTGGGGATCCCTGAAGCTTTCTTT. Translating gives CASSYSVGIPEAFF.

The chain couples TRBV7-9 to TRBJ1-1; D is undetermined. The CDR3 has 15 amino acids. The germline V gene encodes CDR1 SEHNR and CDR2 FQNEAQ (reference sequence). Trimming left V 5 bases short and J 6 bases short, with 19 bases between. DNA for the CDR3: TGTGCCAGCAGCCAGAACACGGGCGGTTTCTCTGAAGCTTTCTTT. Its translation is CASSQNTGGFSEAFF.

This chain links TRBV10-2 with TRBJ2-1; D call uncertain. Between the trimmed V and J ends, which lost 0 bases and 2 bases, there was a span of 14 bases. CDR3 size: 17 residues. CDR1 WSHSY and CDR2 SAAADI come from the germline V gene. Here the CDR3 DNA reads TGCGCCAGCAGTGAGTCCTTAGTTGCGAAAGCCTACAATGAGCAGTTCTTC. It encodes CASSESLVAKAYNEQFF.

The CDR3 loop reads CASSLRDAGPYEQYF. For the CDR3, the DNA is TGTGCCAGCAGCTTACGGGACGCAGGACCTTACGAGCAGTACTTC. The rearrangement joins TRBV7-9 to TRBJ2-7; D is tentatively TRBD1 or TRBD2 (5 bases each). From germline, CDR1 is SEHNR and CDR2 FQNEAQ (reference sequence). V lost 2 bases and J lost 4, with 15 bases in between. The CDR3 consists of 15 residues.

The V and J genes are TRBV6-1 and TRBJ1-2, with D possibly matching TRBD1 (6 bases). The ends were cut back, 2 bases at V and 4 bases at J, with 8 bases in the middle. The CDR3 covers 13 residues. Germline V gene data show CDR1 as MNHNS and CDR2 as SASEGT. The CDR3 here is CASSEIGGYGYTF. The CDR3 nucleotides read TGTGCCAGCAGTGAAATAGGGGGCTATGGCTACACCTTC.

V usage is TRBV5-4 and J usage is TRBJ1-2; 10 bases are shared with TRBD1. CDR3 size: 15 residues. After removal of 4 bases from V and 5 bases from J, the junction contained 8 bases not matched to a gene. Per germline, CDR1 SGHNT and CDR2 YYREEE (reference sequence). CDR3 nucleotide sequence: TGTGCCAGCAGCCATAGGACAGGGGGAAATTATGGCTACACCTTC. As protein: CASSHRTGGNYGYTF.

The rearrangement uses TRBV6-6 and TRBJ1-1, with D unclear. The V and J ends lost 2 bases and 3 bases respectively, with 7 bases between them. Germline values: CDR1 MNHNY, CDR2 SVGAGI (reference sequence). This CDR3 has 13 residues. CDR3 coding DNA: TGTGCCAGCAGTTACGAGGGCGACACTGAAGCTTTCTTT. Its protein product is CASSYEGDTEAFF.

V is TRBV27 and J is TRBJ2-7; 8 bases are a match to TRBD1. This CDR3 region has 15 residues. The V gene's germline CDR1 is MNHEY and CDR2 SMNVEV (reference sequence). J lost 2 bases, V lost 4 bases, and 7 bases had no gene match. CDR3 nucleotide sequence: TGTGCCAGCAGTTCACGCGGGACAGGTCCCTACGAGCAGTACTTC. Translating gives CASSSRGTGPYEQYF.

This sequence joins TRBV28 and TRBJ2-7; no definite D call. V was shortened by 5 bases and J by 0 bases, with 5 bases between the two germline ends. The germline gives CDR1 MDHEN, CDR2 SYDVKM. This CDR3 has 12 amino acids. CDR3 sequence reads: CASSPGSYEQYF. Here the CDR3 DNA reads TGTGCCAGCAGTCCCGGCTCCTACGAGCAGTACTTC.

V usage is TRBV27 and J usage is TRBJ1-5, with 8 positions matching TRBD1. This CDR3 spans 16 amino acids. V lost 6 bases to trimming and J lost 4 bases; unmatched junction nucleotides: 11. CDR1 is MNHEY, CDR2 SMNVEV, per germline (reference sequence). CDR3 sequence (DNA): TGTGCCAGCAGCCTGGGACAGGACCTCTTGAATCAGCCCCAGCATTTT. Residues: CASSLGQDLLNQPQHF.